Listed here are 26 T cell receptor beta chains from one sample, sequenced in a study of cytomegalovirus exposure and HLA in healthy donors. The PCR made use of 60 Vbeta and 13 Jbeta primers. Measured with immunoSEQ multiplex PCR; TCRdb has only the in-frame clones, and not every one. The table records around 140,000 clones, less than 80% of them present only once. Source material: PBMCs. Receptors originate from a man aged 45-65 years in good health and CMV-seropositive.

The chain links TRBV2 to TRBJ2-3; 7 nucleotides align to TRBD1. With V trimmed by 8 bases and J by 14 bases, 13 bases remained unmatched. Germline CDR1 is SNHLY and CDR2 is FYNNEI. The CDR3 contains 12 residues. CDR3: CASAQTGILWYF. In DNA, the CDR3 is TGTGCCAGCGCACAGACAGGGATTTTGTGGTATTTT.

The chain recombines TRBV5-6 with TRBJ1-5; no reliable D call. Germline values: CDR1 SGHDT, CDR2 YYEEEE. CDR3 length: 14 residues. The V end was cut by 4 bases, the J end by 0 bases, with 8 bases between. CDR3 sequence (DNA): TGTGCCAGCAGCCGAGCAAATAGCAATCAGCCCCAGCATTTT. Translation gives CASSRANSNQPQHF.

The chain joins TRBV7-2 to TRBJ2-3, with 9 bases that match TRBD2. CDR1 and CDR2 (germline): SGHTA, FQGNSA. The CDR3 has 17 residues. The V and J ends lost 5 bases and 1 base, in that order; junction bases with no gene match: 10. This CDR3 is CASSPAGGPSRTDTQYF. The CDR3 DNA follows: TGTGCCAGCAGCCCAGCGGGAGGTCCGTCCCGCACAGATACGCAGTATTTT.

This chain connects TRBV7-2 to TRBJ1-1; TRBD1 matches 7 bases. Germline V lookup: CDR1 SGHTA, CDR2 FQGNSA. This CDR3 is built from 14 residues. The J segment lost 1 base and the V segment lost 4 bases, leaving 3 bases of the junction unmatched. The CDR3 protein is CASSSRDRNTEAFF. In DNA form, the CDR3 reads TGTGCCAGCAGCTCCAGGGACAGGAACACTGAAGCTTTCTTT.

V usage is TRBV29-1 and J usage is TRBJ1-3; no firm D call. V was cut by 1 base and J by 4 bases, with 2 bases left in between. Germline lookup yields CDR1 SQVTM and CDR2 ANQGSEA. The CDR3 covers 11 residues. The CDR3 sequence is CSVEAGNTIYF. DNA of the CDR3: TGCAGCGTTGAAGCAGGAAACACCATATATTTT. The full variable domain, with the rest looked up from reference TRBV29-1 and TRBJ1-3, is SAVISQKPSRDICQRGTSLTIQCQVDSQVTMMFWYRQQPGQSLTLIATANQGSEATYESGFVIDKFPISRPNLTFSTLTVSNMSPEDSSIYLCSVEAGNTIYFGEGSWLTVV.

This clone occurred a few times. The rearrangement joins TRBV15 to TRBJ1-6; the D is unclear. Germline CDR1 is LNHNV and CDR2 is YYDKDF (reference sequence). The CDR3 extends over 14 amino acids. The germline V and J ends were trimmed by 5 bases and 10 bases, with 15 bases remaining between them. The CDR3 sequence: CATSHAVLRSPLHF. The CDR3, as DNA: TGTGCCACCAGCCATGCCGTCCTCAGGTCACCCCTCCACTTT.

V is TRBV4-2 and J is TRBJ2-1, with D possibly being TRBD2 (6 bases). Germline V gene data show CDR1 as LGHNA and CDR2 as YNFKEQ. Trimming removed 8 bases from V and 1 base from J, with 15 bases in between. The CDR3 sequence is 15 residues long. CDR3 residues: CASSSASGSYNEQFF. CDR3 nucleotides: TGTGCCAGCTCCTCCGCCAGCGGGTCCTACAATGAGCAGTTCTTC.

This chain joins TRBV18 and TRBJ2-7; a possible D gene is TRBD2 (6 bases). This CDR3 region has 15 residues. The germline V and J ends were trimmed by 3 bases and 3 bases, with 15 bases remaining between them. From germline, CDR1 is KGHSH and CDR2 LQKENI. CDR3 sequence: CASSPANQEGYEQYF. CDR3 nucleotides: TGTGCCAGCTCACCCGCCAACCAGGAGGGCTACGAGCAGTACTTC. The full variable domain, in which reference TRBV18 and TRBJ2-7 provide the parts outside the CDR3, is NAGVMQNPRHLVRRRGQEARLRCSPMKGHSHVYWYRQLPEEGLKFMVYLQKENIIDESGMPKERFSAEFPKEGPSILRIQQVVRGDSAAYFCASSPANQEGYEQYFGPGTRLTVT.

The chain uses TRBV19 and TRBJ2-3, with 10 positions matching TRBD2. The CDR3 extends over 15 amino acids. Germline-derived CDR1 and CDR2 are LNHDA and SQIVND (reference sequence). V lost 6 bases and J lost 0; bases outside the gene matches: 3. For the CDR3, the DNA is TGTGCCAGTAGAAGGACTAGCGGTAGCACAGATACGCAGTATTTT. This codes for CASRRTSGSTDTQYF. Full variable domain (remainder filled in from reference TRBV19 and TRBJ2-3): DGGITQSPKYLFRKEGQNVTLSCEQNLNHDAMYWYRQDPGQGLRLIYYSQIVNDFQKGDIAEGYSVSREKKESFPLTVTSAQKNPTAFYLCASRRTSGSTDTQYFGPGTRLTVL.

This clone was seen only once. This rearrangement joins TRBV7-8 to TRBJ2-7, with D tentatively TRBD2 (5 bases). Germline CDR1 reads SGHVS; CDR2 reads FQNEAQ. Trimming took 2 bases from V and 3 from J, leaving 11 bases between them. The CDR3 has 14 amino acids. CDR3 bases: TGTGCCAGCAGCTTACGGGGAGAAAACTACGAGCAGTACTTC. Amino acid sequence: CASSLRGENYEQYF.

This clone came up a few times. The J gene is TRBJ2-1, the V gene TRBV19; 7 nucleotides match TRBD1. After removal of 5 bases from V and 7 bases from J, the junction contained 5 bases not matched to a gene. This CDR3 is 13 amino acids long. Per germline, CDR1 LNHDA and CDR2 SQIVND (reference sequence). CDR3 residues: CASSPDRANEQFF. CDR3 nucleotides: TGTGCCAGTAGTCCCGACAGGGCGAATGAGCAGTTCTTC.

The V call is TRBV5-1, the J call TRBJ2-5; no definite D call. The ends were cut back, 3 bases at V and 2 bases at J, with 14 bases in the middle. CDR1 and CDR2 from the germline V gene are SGHRS and YFSETQ. This CDR3 comprises 15 residues. CDR3: CASSYTRGWQETQYF. The CDR3 DNA reads as TGCGCCAGCAGCTATACCCGAGGATGGCAAGAGACCCAGTACTTC.

CDR3: CASSSLSGNSRNEQFF. CDR3 in DNA: TGTGCCAGCAGTTCTCTCAGCGGGAACTCCCGCAATGAGCAGTTCTTC. The V gene is TRBV7-6, the J gene TRBJ2-1; TRBD2 agrees at 7 bases. V shed 6 bases and J 6 bases; nucleotides not matched to a gene: 14. This CDR3 region has 16 residues. Per germline, CDR1 SGHVS and CDR2 FNYEAQ.

This sequence joins TRBV6-5 and TRBJ1-1; D not certain. The germline V gene has CDR1 MNHEY and CDR2 SVGAGI. Trimming removed 4 bases at V and 3 bases at J, with 18 bases between. The CDR3 runs to 16 residues. In DNA form, the CDR3 reads TGTGCCAGCAGTTGGGTGCGGGGAAGGAGGGACACTGAAGCTTTCTTT. This codes for CASSWVRGRRDTEAFF.

The chain uses TRBV10-2 and TRBJ1-2, with D unclear. CDR3 size: 14 residues. Germline-derived CDR1 and CDR2 are WSHSY and SAAADI. V shed 0 bases and J shed 2 bases, with 7 bases lying between them. The CDR3 DNA sequence: TGCGCCAGCAGTGAGTCCCGGGGAAACTATGGCTACACCTTC. Its translation: CASSESRGNYGYTF.

This clone has only a few counts. V usage is TRBV5-1 and J usage is TRBJ2-5, with 7 nucleotides matching TRBD2. Germline V gene data show CDR1 as SGHRS and CDR2 as YFSETQ. This CDR3 region has 15 residues. V trimming: 6 bases; J trimming: 4 bases; junction bases outside the gene matches: 12. The CDR3 loop reads CASTPGTTSGETQYF. DNA of the CDR3: TGCGCCAGCACCCCCGGGACTACCTCCGGAGAGACCCAGTACTTC.

The chain couples TRBV5-6 to TRBJ1-1, with no clear D. This CDR3 has 13 amino acids. Deletions cut 2 bases from V and 4 bases from J, with 9 bases between. Germline-derived CDR1 and CDR2 are SGHDT and YYEEEE. The CDR3 coding sequence is TGTGCCAGCAGCTTAGGAGGACGCACTGAAGCTTTCTTT. Translated: CASSLGGRTEAFF. The entire variable domain, with the rest obtained from reference TRBV5-6 and TRBJ1-1, is as follows: DAGVTQSPTHLIKTRGQQVTLRCSPKSGHDTVSWYQQALGQGPQFIFQYYEEEERQRGNFPDRFSGHQFPNYSSELNVNALLLGDSALYLCASSLGGRTEAFFGQGTRLTVV.

This clone has a handful of counts. The rearrangement links TRBV28 to TRBJ2-3; the match to TRBD2 covers 12 bases. With 7 bases clipped from V and 0 bases from J, the junction kept 5 bases outside the gene matches. The CDR3 consists of 16 residues. Germline CDR1 and CDR2: MDHEN and SYDVKM. DNA of the CDR3: TGTGCCAGCACCGGGACTAGCGGGCCGAGCACAGATACGCAGTATTTT. Amino acid sequence: CASTGTSGPSTDTQYF.

This clone was observed once. The rearrangement uses TRBV7-2 and TRBJ2-1; D possibly corresponds to TRBD2 (6 bases). Between the trimmed V and J ends, which lost 3 bases and 8 bases, there was a span of 17 bases. Germline V gene sequence: CDR1 SGHTA, CDR2 FQGNSA. The CDR3 is 15 amino acids. The CDR3 region has the DNA TGTGCCAGCAGCTTTCTTGAGGGACTCGGTGATGAGCAGTTCTTC. The encoded protein is CASSFLEGLGDEQFF. Variable domain in full (rest from reference TRBV7-2 and TRBJ2-1): GAGVSQSPSNKVTEKGKDVELRCDPISGHTALYWYRQSLGQGLEFLIYFQGNSAPDKSGLPSDRFSAERTGGSVSTLTIQRTQQEDSAVYLCASSFLEGLGDEQFFGPGTRLTVL.

This rearrangement joins TRBV19 to TRBJ1-3; D possibly corresponds to TRBD1 (6 bases). The V and J ends lost 10 bases and 4 bases respectively, with 20 bases between them. Germline V gene lookup returns CDR1 LNHDA and CDR2 SQIVND (reference sequence). This CDR3 is built from 15 residues. The DNA for the CDR3 is TGTGCCACCTCTATGCGGGGGCTAGGAGGAAACACCATATATTTT. Amino acid sequence: CATSMRGLGGNTIYF.

V gene TRBV5-1 combines with J gene TRBJ2-1, with D uncertain. Germline V lookup: CDR1 SGHRS, CDR2 YFSETQ. The CDR3 runs to 11 residues. With 4 bases removed from V and 5 bases from J, the gap between germline ends came to 4 bases. The CDR3 region is CASSPDNEQFF. Here the CDR3 DNA reads TGCGCCAGCAGCCCAGACAATGAGCAGTTCTTC.

The chain recombines TRBV29-1 with TRBJ1-1, with TRBD1 matching 8 bases. The CDR3 is 15 amino acids. J was trimmed by 5 bases and V by 3 bases; bases with no gene match: 11. Germline assignment: CDR1 SQVTM and CDR2 ANQGSEA. The CDR3 is CSVEADGQGGTEAFF. In DNA, the CDR3 is TGCAGCGTTGAGGCCGACGGACAGGGTGGGACTGAAGCTTTCTTT.

This clone was counted between two and nine times. V and J are TRBV2 and TRBJ1-6; D gene unclear. Germline V gene sequence: CDR1 SNHLY, CDR2 FYNNEI. This CDR3 has 15 amino acids. With 5 bases removed from V and 0 bases from J, the gap between germline ends came to 8 bases. Here the CDR3 reads CASSPLSSYNSPLHF. In nucleotides, the CDR3 is TGTGCCAGCAGTCCCCTGAGCTCCTATAATTCACCCCTCCACTTT.

The chain carries TRBV18 and TRBJ2-1; D not resolved. CDR1 is KGHSH and CDR2 is LQKENI in the germline V gene. The ends were cut back, 0 bases at V and 4 bases at J, with 7 bases in the middle. The CDR3 loop spans 14 amino acids. CDR3 loop: CASSPPSEYNEQFF. The CDR3 region has the DNA TGTGCCAGCTCACCACCGTCGGAGTACAATGAGCAGTTCTTC.

The J gene is TRBJ1-1, the V gene TRBV5-1; weak D call: TRBD1 (6 bases). The CDR3 contains 14 residues. Germline V gene sequence: CDR1 SGHRS, CDR2 YFSETQ. V lost 2 bases and J lost 1, with 9 bases in between. The CDR3 DNA follows: TGCGCCAGCAGCTTTGGACAGCCGAACACTGAAGCTTTCTTT. Protein sequence: CASSFGQPNTEAFF.

This chain uses TRBV7-8 with TRBJ2-1; TRBD2 matches 14 bases. The CDR3 consists of 19 residues. Germline CDR1 and CDR2: SGHVS and FQNEAQ. V lost 4 bases to trimming and J lost 4 bases; unmatched junction nucleotides: 12. CDR3: CASSSGFGTSGSGYNEQFF. The CDR3 region has the DNA TGTGCCAGCAGCTCAGGCTTTGGGACTAGCGGGAGTGGGTACAATGAGCAGTTCTTC.